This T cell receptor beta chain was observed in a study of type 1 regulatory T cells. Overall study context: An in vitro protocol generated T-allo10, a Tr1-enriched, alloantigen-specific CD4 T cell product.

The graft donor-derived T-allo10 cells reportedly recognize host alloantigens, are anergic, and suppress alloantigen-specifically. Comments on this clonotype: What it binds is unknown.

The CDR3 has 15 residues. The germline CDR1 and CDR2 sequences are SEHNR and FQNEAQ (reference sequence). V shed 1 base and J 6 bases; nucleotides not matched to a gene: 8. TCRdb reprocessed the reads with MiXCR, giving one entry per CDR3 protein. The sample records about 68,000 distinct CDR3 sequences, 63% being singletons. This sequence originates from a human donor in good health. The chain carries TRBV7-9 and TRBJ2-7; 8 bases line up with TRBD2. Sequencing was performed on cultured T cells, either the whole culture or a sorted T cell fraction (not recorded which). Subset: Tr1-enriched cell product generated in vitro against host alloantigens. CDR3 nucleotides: TGTGCCAGCAGCTTAGACCCCGGGAGGGCCCCCGAGCAGTACTTC. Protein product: CASSLDPGRAPEQYF.